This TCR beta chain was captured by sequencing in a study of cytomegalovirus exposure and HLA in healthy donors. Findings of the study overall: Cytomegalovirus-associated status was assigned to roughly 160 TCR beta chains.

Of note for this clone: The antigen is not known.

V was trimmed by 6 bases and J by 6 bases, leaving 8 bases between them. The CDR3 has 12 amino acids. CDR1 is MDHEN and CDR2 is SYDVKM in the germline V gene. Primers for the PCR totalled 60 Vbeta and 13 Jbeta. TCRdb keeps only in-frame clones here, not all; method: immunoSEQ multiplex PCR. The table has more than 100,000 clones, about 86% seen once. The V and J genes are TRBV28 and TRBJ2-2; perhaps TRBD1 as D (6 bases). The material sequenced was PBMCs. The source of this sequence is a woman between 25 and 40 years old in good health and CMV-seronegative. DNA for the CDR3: TGTGCCAGCAGACAGGGTTCCGGGGAGCTGTTTTTT. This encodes CASRQGSGELFF.